This T cell receptor beta chain was sequenced during a study of graft-versus-host responses after intestinal transplantation. Looking at the study overall: Each patient got anti-thymocyte globulin induction, then tacrolimus and steroids for roughly 3 years.

About this clone: What it recognizes is unknown.

Clones were read by immunoSEQ multiplex PCR, and TCRdb kept only the in-frame ones, dropping some. This table holds approximately 89,000 clones, 85% to 95% found once. Notes on the study in general: Association was observed between peak circulating GvH clone levels and early post-transplant HvG declines. In recipient marrow, GvH clones were found, and some appeared first in ileum or blood.

The starting material was unstimulated CD8+ T cells sorted from spleen or lymph node cells, obtained before transplant. This receptor was obtained from a human donor who was the organ donor for an intestinal transplant.

The CDR3 nucleotides are TGTGCCAGCAGTTTCTTAGATGCTGCTTTCTTT. The encoded protein is CASSFLDAAFF. The genes are TRBV6-6 and TRBJ1-1; D gene unclear. Trimming cost V 4 bases and J 11 bases, with 11 bases left between them. Germline V gene data show CDR1 as MNHNY and CDR2 as SVGAGI (reference sequence). The CDR3 runs to 11 residues.